A single sample gave rise to the 12 T cell receptor beta chains below, sequenced in a study of CD8+ T cells in alopecia areata. The treatment here: oral pan-JAK inhibitor, 5-10 mg twice daily. Sequencing used cDNA as its template, made by extracting RNA and reverse transcribing it. Using immunoSEQ multiplex PCR, the repertoire was profiled, and TCRdb retains in-frame clones only, with some absent. The table records 90,000 to 100,000 clones, roughly three fifths of them present only once. The sample consisted of CD8+ T cells sorted from blood, taken at week 4, from a patient treated with tofacitinib. The receptors here all came from a human donor with alopecia areata.

This clone was recorded a few times. The genes are TRBV9 and TRBJ2-5; D may be TRBD1 (5 bases). The V end lost 2 bases, the J end lost 1 base, and 9 bases lay between the germline ends. The CDR3 spans 14 residues. CDR1 and CDR2 from the germline V gene are SGDLS and YYNGEE. This CDR3 is CASSVSGIQETQYF. The CDR3, as DNA: TGTGCCAGCAGCGTCTCAGGGATCCAAGAGACCCAGTACTTC.

This chain uses TRBV4-1 with TRBJ2-7; 8 nucleotides line up with TRBD2. Germline CDR1 reads MGHRA; CDR2 reads YSYEKL. This CDR3 has 16 residues. V lost 0 bases, J lost 5 bases, and 9 bases stayed unmatched. In nucleotides, the CDR3 is TGCGCCAGCAGCCAAGAATGGCTAGCGGGTGACGACGAGCAGTACTTC. Protein product: CASSQEWLAGDDEQYF.

The genes are TRBV5-6 and TRBJ1-2, with TRBD1 identical over 9 bases. This CDR3 has 14 residues. The ends lost 0 bases at V and 8 bases at J; junction bases unmatched: 5. CDR1 is SGHDT and CDR2 is YYEEEE in the germline V gene. This CDR3 reads CASSLAQGAGGYTF. CDR3 sequence (DNA): TGTGCCAGCAGCTTGGCACAGGGGGCAGGAGGCTACACCTTC.

V usage is TRBV15 and J usage is TRBJ2-5; D assignment may be TRBD1 or TRBD2 (5 bases each). Germline V gives CDR1 LNHNV, CDR2 YYDKDF (reference sequence). V lost 6 bases to trimming and J lost 4 bases, with 12 bases between them. There are 13 residues in the CDR3. The CDR3, as DNA: TGTGCCACCAGGGGGACGGCAACAGAGACCCAGTACTTC. Its protein product is CATRGTATETQYF.

V usage is TRBV9 and J usage is TRBJ2-3; TRBD2 matches 8 bases. Germline V gene data show CDR1 as SGDLS and CDR2 as YYNGEE. The CDR3 is 19 amino acids. V lost 3 bases, J lost 0 bases, and 15 bases stayed unmatched. For the CDR3, the DNA is TGTGCCAGCAGCGCTCAGCGGGGGCCATTACCATCTAGCACAGATACGCAGTATTTT. Its protein is CASSAQRGPLPSSTDTQYF.

The J gene is TRBJ1-1, the V gene TRBV27; D ambiguous. CDR1 is MNHEY and CDR2 is SMNVEV in the germline V gene (reference sequence). The CDR3 totals 14 residues. Trimming took off 3 bases at V and 2 bases at J, with 10 bases between the two ends. Here the CDR3 reads CASSFGGQNTEAFF. The DNA for the CDR3 is TGTGCCAGCAGTTTTGGCGGGCAAAACACTGAAGCTTTCTTT.

The chain links TRBV15 to TRBJ2-7; TRBD1 aligns across 8 bases. Germline loops: CDR1 LNHNV, CDR2 YYDKDF (reference sequence). Trimming took 3 bases from V and 1 from J; bases not matched to a gene: 5. The CDR3 runs to 15 residues. The CDR3 DNA follows: TGTGCCACCAGCAGGGAAAGGACAGGGTCCTACGAGCAGTACTTC. It encodes CATSRERTGSYEQYF.

The chain employs TRBV30 and TRBJ2-7; D gene uncertain. Trimming took 7 bases from V and 0 from J, leaving 13 bases between them. The germline CDR1 and CDR2 sequences are GTSNPN and SVGIG (reference sequence). The CDR3 loop spans 13 amino acids. CDR3 bases: TGTGCCTCGCGAGGCCATGGCTCCTACGAGCAGTACTTC. It yields the protein CASRGHGSYEQYF.

The V and J genes are TRBV27 and TRBJ2-7, with TRBD1 matching 7 bases. The junction had 5 bases not matched to a gene; V was cut back by 6 bases and J by 0 bases. This CDR3 is built from 14 residues. The V gene's germline CDR1 is MNHEY and CDR2 SMNVEV (reference sequence). CDR3 DNA sequence: TGTGCCAGCAGGGCGACAGGGAGCTCCTACGAGCAGTACTTC. This gives the protein CASRATGSSYEQYF.

The rearrangement uses TRBV5-1 and TRBJ2-1; D gene ambiguous. The CDR3 sequence is 15 residues long. Per germline, CDR1 SGHRS and CDR2 YFSETQ. V was clipped by 0 bases and J by 7 bases, with 14 bases between them. This CDR3 is CASSLGGWQSNEQFF. DNA of the CDR3: TGCGCCAGCAGCTTGGGCGGCTGGCAATCGAATGAGCAGTTCTTC.

The chain is built from TRBV9 and TRBJ2-7, with 7 bases lining up with TRBD2. Losses at the gene ends were 0 bases for V and 2 bases for J; bases not matched to a gene: 8. CDR3 length: 16 residues. Germline V CDR1 and CDR2: SGDLS, YYNGEE. CDR3 region: CASSVGALASTYEQYF. DNA of the CDR3: TGTGCCAGCAGCGTAGGAGCACTAGCGTCCACCTACGAGCAGTACTTC.

The V call is TRBV29-1, the J call TRBJ2-7; D call uncertain. The germline gives CDR1 SQVTM, CDR2 ANQGSEA. The CDR3 is 13 residues long. V was clipped by 4 bases and J by 0 bases, with 10 bases between them. CDR3 in amino acids: CSVGPQSSYEQYF. For the CDR3, the DNA is TGCAGCGTTGGGCCACAAAGCTCCTACGAGCAGTACTTC.